What follows are 17 T cell receptor beta chains derived from one specimen sequenced in a study of shared clonotypes between healthy human individuals. Using immunoSEQ multiplex PCR, the repertoire was profiled, and TCRdb retains in-frame clones only, with some absent. The sample lists 1.4 million or so clones; 98% to 99% were seen once. The sequenced sample was naive CD4+ T cells sorted from blood. Subset described: CD45RA+ positively selected. The receptor set was obtained from a man in his thirties or forties in good health.

V and J are TRBV5-4 and TRBJ1-1, with 7 bases lining up with TRBD1. The V segment lost 0 bases and the J segment 1 base; nucleotides outside the gene matches: 9. Germline CDR1 and CDR2: SGHNT and YYREEE (reference sequence). The CDR3 extends over 17 amino acids. In nucleotides, the CDR3 is TGTGCCAGCAGCTTGGCCAGCGGACAGGTATGGAACACTGAAGCTTTCTTT. Amino acid sequence: CASSLASGQVWNTEAFF.

The chain recombines TRBV5-4 with TRBJ1-1; D unclear. Trimming pared 0 bases from V and 1 base from J, leaving 4 bases between. The V gene's germline CDR1 is SGHNT and CDR2 YYREEE (reference sequence). This CDR3 spans 13 amino acids. The chain's CDR3 is CASSLEANTEAFF. The CDR3 DNA is TGTGCCAGCAGCTTGGAGGCGAACACTGAAGCTTTCTTT. Using reference TRBV5-4 and TRBJ1-1 for the parts outside the CDR3, the full variable domain is ETGVTQSPTHLIKTRGQQVTLRCSSQSGHNTVSWYQQALGQGPQFIFQYYREEENGRGNFPPRFSGLQFPNYSSELNVNALELDDSALYLCASSLEANTEAFFGQGTRLTVV.

The chain joins TRBV11-3 to TRBJ2-5; D is uncertain. V shed 4 bases and J shed 3 bases, with 15 bases lying between them. The germline V gene encodes CDR1 SGHNT and CDR2 YENEEA. The CDR3 runs 15 residues. In DNA form, the CDR3 reads TGTGCCAGCAGCTCAGGATTTAAGAAGGAAGAGACCCAGTACTTC. Its translation: CASSSGFKKEETQYF.

This chain links TRBV28 with TRBJ1-5; a weak D match, TRBD1 (5 bases). CDR1 MDHEN and CDR2 SYDVKM come from the germline V gene. The CDR3 is 13 residues long. The V end lost 3 bases, the J end lost 7 bases, and 10 bases lay between the germline ends. In DNA, the CDR3 is TGTGCCAGCAGTTTCCCGGGGACCCAGCCCCAGCATTTT. It codes for CASSFPGTQPQHF.

The chain carries TRBV5-1 and TRBJ2-7; D not resolved. Trimming shortened V by 0 bases and J by 2 bases, and 18 bases separated the two germline ends. Per germline, CDR1 SGHRS and CDR2 YFSETQ. The CDR3 totals 17 residues. CDR3 loop: CASSLESGTAQTYEQYF. In nucleotides, the CDR3 is TGCGCCAGCAGCTTGGAATCGGGCACAGCCCAAACCTACGAGCAGTACTTC.

This chain uses TRBV29-1 with TRBJ2-3, with D perhaps assigned TRBD1 or TRBD2 (7 bases each). CDR3 length equals 15 residues. CDR1 and CDR2 (germline): SQVTM, ANQGSEA. The V and J ends lost 2 bases and 5 bases respectively, with 17 bases between them. CDR3 sequence reads: CSVERGRERRDTQYF. CDR3 DNA: TGCAGCGTTGAAAGGGGGCGGGAGAGGAGAGATACGCAGTATTTT.

In DNA, the CDR3 is TGTGCCAGCAGCCCTGGACAGGGTGGCCCAGATACGCAGTATTTT. Amino acid sequence: CASSPGQGGPDTQYF. The chain recombines TRBV11-3 with TRBJ2-3, with 8 bases identical to TRBD1. V lost 5 bases and J lost 4; bases outside the gene matches: 8. The CDR3 consists of 15 residues. Germline V gene lookup returns CDR1 SGHNT and CDR2 YENEEA.

This chain links TRBV25-1 with TRBJ2-1; 7 bases are shared with TRBD1. Germline CDR1 reads MGHDK; CDR2 reads SYGVNS. CDR3 size: 15 residues. The ends lost 6 bases at V and 11 bases at J; junction bases unmatched: 16. The CDR3 protein is CASRETGTVRMKQFF. The CDR3 DNA sequence: TGTGCCAGCAGGGAAACCGGGACAGTGCGGATGAAGCAGTTCTTC.

This CDR3 is CASSSPVGGISGNTIYF. The CDR3, as DNA: TGTGCCAGCAGCTCCCCGGTAGGGGGAATCTCTGGAAACACCATATATTTT. The chain uses TRBV28 and TRBJ1-3; perhaps TRBD1 as D (6 bases). The germline V and J ends were trimmed by 6 bases and 0 bases, with 18 bases remaining between them. The CDR3 spans 17 residues. Germline V CDR1 and CDR2: MDHEN, SYDVKM.

This chain connects TRBV7-8 to TRBJ2-2, with TRBD2 matching over 11 bases. Germline lookup yields CDR1 SGHVS and CDR2 FQNEAQ. CDR3 length equals 19 residues. Unmatched junction bases numbered 17, after V lost 2 bases and J lost 9 bases. CDR3 nucleotide sequence: TGTGCCAGCAGCTTAACTTTAGCGGGAGGGCCAATTAAGGAACGGGAGCTGTTTTTT. Its protein product is CASSLTLAGGPIKERELFF.

The rearrangement links TRBV27 to TRBJ2-3; D is uncertain. The germline CDR1 and CDR2 sequences are MNHEY and SMNVEV (reference sequence). The CDR3 spans 16 residues. The germline V and J ends were trimmed by 0 bases and 3 bases, with 13 bases remaining between them. CDR3 in DNA: TGTGCCAGCAGTTTATCGGGCAGGTTATGGACAGATACGCAGTATTTT. This codes for CASSLSGRLWTDTQYF.

This rearrangement joins TRBV14 to TRBJ1-4; D gene uncertain. Trimming removed 4 bases at V and 0 bases at J, with 12 bases between. The CDR3 totals 16 residues. CDR1 is SGHDN and CDR2 is FVKESK in the germline V gene. CDR3 bases: TGTGCCAGCAGCCGACGCAGTCCCCCAACTAATGAAAAACTGTTTTTT. Its protein product is CASSRRSPPTNEKLFF.

The chain uses TRBV5-1 and TRBJ2-5; D is ambiguous. Germline CDR1 reads SGHRS; CDR2 reads YFSETQ. V lost 1 base, J lost 4 bases, and 8 bases lay in between. This CDR3 is 13 amino acids long. The CDR3 spells CASSLYKPETQYF. DNA of the CDR3: TGCGCCAGCAGCTTGTACAAACCAGAGACCCAGTACTTC.

This clone was recorded only once. The chain recombines TRBV4-3 with TRBJ2-7; the match to TRBD2 covers 12 bases. From germline, CDR1 is LGHNA and CDR2 YSLEER. V shed 5 bases and J 5 bases; nucleotides not matched to a gene: 10. The CDR3 runs 16 residues. CDR3 sequence: CASSRLPGLAGDEQYF. CDR3 bases: TGCGCCAGCAGCAGACTCCCGGGACTAGCGGGCGACGAGCAGTACTTC.

The chain links TRBV15 to TRBJ2-7; 12 positions match TRBD2. Germline V lookup: CDR1 LNHNV, CDR2 YYDKDF (reference sequence). The CDR3 totals 16 residues. The J segment lost 6 bases and the V segment lost 0 bases, leaving 6 bases of the junction unmatched. CDR3 sequence: CATSRELAGGLGEQYF. The CDR3 DNA reads as TGTGCCACCAGCAGAGAACTAGCGGGAGGTCTCGGCGAGCAGTACTTC.

The chain has TRBV6-1 and TRBJ1-4, with D perhaps matching TRBD1 (6 bases). Germline V CDR1 and CDR2: MNHNS, SASEGT. Trimming cost V 2 bases and J 4 bases, with 14 bases left between them. The CDR3 totals 16 residues. The DNA for the CDR3 is TGTGCCAGCAGTGAATCCGTCAGGGGTCTTAATGAAAAACTGTTTTTT. It encodes CASSESVRGLNEKLFF.

This chain connects TRBV27 to TRBJ2-7; 9 bases are a match to TRBD1. The V gene's germline CDR1 is MNHEY and CDR2 SMNVEV (reference sequence). The CDR3 totals 14 residues. The trim removed 5 bases at V and 3 bases at J, leaving 5 bases unmatched. The CDR3 is CASSQPGQGYEQYF. Here the CDR3 DNA reads TGTGCCAGCAGTCAACCGGGACAGGGCTACGAGCAGTACTTC.